This is a list of T cell receptor beta chains from one sample in a study of blood T cell repertoires in COVID-19. Repertoires were generated with immunoSEQ multiplex PCR, while TCRdb's copy carries only in-frame clones and drops some. The table shows under 55,000 clones, with 70% to 85% occurring only once. Sequencing was done on a sample of peripheral blood. Receptors were obtained from a man aged 65-85 years with acute or convalescent COVID-19. CDR3s include the opening cysteine and the closing phenylalanine or tryptophan. The D gene is left open where the match is weak. Clone size appears in some rows only: once, few, many, or a class for an expanded clone.

clone_size j_call d_call v_call cdr3_aa cdr3_nt
. TRBJ2-2 TRBD2 TRBV2 CASTTTSADTGELFF TGTGCCAGCACCACGACTAGCGCAGACACCGGGGAGCTGTTTTTT
. TRBJ2-3 . TRBV9 CASSVETDYTDTQYF TGTGCCAGCAGCGTAGAAACAGACTACACAGATACGCAGTATTTT
. TRBJ1-5 . TRBV7-2 CASSLNVNQPQHF TGTGCCAGCAGCTTAAATGTAAATCAGCCCCAGCATTTT
. TRBJ2-3 . TRBV19 CASKGGLSTDTQYF TGTGCCAGTAAAGGCGGACTCAGCACAGATACGCAGTATTTT
. TRBJ2-1 . TRBV12-5 CASGLVLGTTYNEQFF TGTGCTAGTGGTTTGGTACTCGGGACAACCTACAATGAGCAGTTCTTC
. TRBJ2-5 TRBD2 TRBV6-2/TRBV6-3 CASSYYGGTIQETQYF TGTGCCAGCAGTTATTACGGGGGGACCATACAAGAGACCCAGTACTTC
. TRBJ2-3 . TRBV5-4 CASSFPGRGTDTQYF TGTGCCAGCAGCTTCCCCGGCAGGGGCACAGATACGCAGTATTTT
. TRBJ2-4 . TRBV5-5 CASSSPGLAKNIQYF TGTGCCAGCAGCTCCCCCGGTCTAGCCAAAAACATTCAGTACTTC
. TRBJ1-6 . TRBV7-2 CASSRDLHNSPLHF TGTGCCAGCAGCCGGGACTTACATAATTCACCCCTCCACTTT
. TRBJ1-2 . TRBV29-1 CSVGDARGYTF TGCAGCGTTGGTGACGCTAGAGGCTACACCTTC
. TRBJ2-1 TRBD2 TRBV5-1 CASSPLTSGYNEQFF TGCGCCAGCAGCCCGTTGACTAGCGGATACAATGAGCAGTTCTTC
. TRBJ2-1 . TRBV10-3 CAIGGSNEQFF TGTGCCATCGGGGGGTCCAATGAGCAGTTCTTC
. TRBJ2-3 . TRBV6-5 CASHRDPGSDTQYF TGTGCCAGCCACAGGGACCCCGGGTCGGATACGCAGTATTTT
. TRBJ2-5 . TRBV7-2 CASSLGHQETQYF TGTGCCAGCAGCTTAGGACATCAAGAGACCCAGTACTTC
. TRBJ2-1 TRBD2 TRBV12-3/TRBV12-4 CASSYSGIEQFF TGTGCCAGCAGTTATAGCGGGATTGAGCAGTTCTTC
. TRBJ2-7 . TRBV6-1 CASTRDIYSYEQYF TGTGCCAGCACCCGGGACATTTACTCCTACGAGCAGTACTTC
. TRBJ2-1 TRBD2 TRBV4-1 CASSQDSLAGYNEQFF TGCGCCAGCAGCCAAGATTCACTAGCGGGGTACAATGAGCAGTTCTTC
. TRBJ2-1 TRBD2 TRBV6-5 CASSRLAGGIEQFF TGTGCCAGCAGTAGACTAGCGGGGGGGATTGAGCAGTTCTTC
few TRBJ2-7 TRBD2 TRBV5-5 CASSWGPGGPEQYF TGTGCCAGCAGCTGGGGACCGGGGGGTCCCGAGCAGTACTTC
. TRBJ2-3 . TRBV29-1 CSVEDQSVIQRDTQYF TGCAGCGTTGAAGATCAATCGGTAATTCAACGGGATACGCAGTATTTT
. TRBJ2-2 TRBD2 TRBV7-8 CASSPHAGVVNGELFF TGTGCCAGCAGCCCCCACGCGGGAGTTGTCAACGGGGAGCTGTTTTTT
once TRBJ1-5 . TRBV12-5 CASGPTGSRNQPQHF TGTGCTAGTGGCCCGACCGGGAGCCGCAATCAGCCCCAGCATTTT
. TRBJ2-2 . TRBV9 CASSVARSPRELFF TGTGCCAGCAGCGTTGCTAGGTCACCTCGGGAGCTGTTTTTT
once TRBJ2-7 TRBD1 TRBV7-3 CASSFYRQGYRMEQYF TGTGCCAGCAGCTTCTACCGACAGGGGTATCGGATGGAGCAGTACTTC
medium-sized TRBJ1-5 TRBD1 TRBV2 CASSEEATGGQPQHF TGTGCCAGCAGTGAAGAAGCAACAGGGGGCCAGCCCCAGCATTTT
. TRBJ2-7 . TRBV5-4 CASSLKGDYYEQYF TGTGCCAGCAGCTTGAAGGGTGACTACTACGAGCAGTACTTC
. TRBJ2-7 . TRBV15 CATSRQGLGAGDEQYF TGTGCCACCAGCAGACAGGGCTTAGGGGCAGGGGACGAGCAGTACTTC
once TRBJ2-3 TRBD2 TRBV30 CAWRGATSGGYTDTQYF TGTGCCTGGAGGGGCGCTACTAGCGGGGGGTACACAGATACGCAGTATTTT
. TRBJ2-3 TRBD2 TRBV4-2 CASSPSGLAGGVTDTQYF TGTGCCAGCAGCCCCTCGGGACTAGCGGGGGGAGTCACAGATACGCAGTATTTT